One T cell receptor beta chain is described in this entry. Researchers tagged individual cDNA molecules with unique molecular identifiers. TCRdb processed the 5' RACE reads anew with MiXCR; each CDR3 protein has one entry. The sample lists roughly 100,000 distinct CDR3 sequences; about 14% were seen once. Germline V CDR1 and CDR2: DFQATT, SNEGSKA (reference sequence). The CDR3 has 15 residues. J lost 2 bases, V lost 3 bases, and 5 bases had no gene match. This sample was taken from a study of early T cells in non-severe SARS-CoV-2 infection. Across the whole study: Chains were not paired, and sequencing was done on bulk RNA from unsorted whole blood.

The chain joins TRBV20-1 to TRBJ2-7; 12 bases align to TRBD1. The TCR originated in an adult who was a healthcare worker with PCR-confirmed SARS-CoV-2 infection or an uninfected control (not recorded which). The sequencing sample was made of whole blood. CDR3: CSARPGTGGAYEQYF. The CDR3 DNA is TGCAGTGCTAGGCCCGGGACAGGGGGCGCCTACGAGCAGTACTTC.